The present TCR beta chain was sequenced within a study of T-cell memory formation after mild COVID-19. Background on the study: Among the donors, TCR clusters were largely specific to each donor.

TCRdb processed the 5' RACE reads anew with MiXCR; each CDR3 protein has one entry. The table has under 550,000 distinct CDR3 sequences, 15% to 20% seen once; the top ten hold around 12%. Trimming removed 5 bases at V and 2 bases at J, with 8 bases between. Germline-derived CDR1 and CDR2 are KGHDR and SFDVKD. CDR3 length equals 13 residues. The V gene is TRBV24-1, the J gene TRBJ1-2; D is undetermined. The specimen was PBMCs or a T cell subset sorted from them (not recorded which). The TCR was taken from an adult woman who had mild COVID-19 (a few samples of this study predate the infection). Cell type and time point are not known. This chain's CDR3 is CATSVSENYGYTF. CDR3 nucleotides: TGTGCCACCAGTGTGTCAGAGAACTATGGCTACACCTTC.